This T cell receptor (beta chain) came from a study of T cell changes during pregnancy in multiple sclerosis. Concerning this clone: The germline gene is not matched at one end of the junction; a read error may be the cause.

CDR1 and CDR2 from the germline V gene are SSHAT and FNYEAQ (reference sequence). The CDR3 length is 14 residues. The assay was immunoSEQ multiplex PCR, and TCRdb's table has in-frame clones only and misses some. The table records some 28,000 clones, approximately 90% of them present only once. The sample here was CD4+ T cells from peripheral blood mononuclear cells, taken in the first trimester of pregnancy. The chain carries TRBV7-7 and TRBJ2-5, with a weak D call TRBD2 (6 bases). This receptor was identified in a female donor in good health, enrolled as a control in a pregnancy study. CDR3 residues: CASSLAAGRETQYF. CDR3 nucleotide sequence: TGTGCTAGCAGCTTAGCGGCGGGGAGAGAGACCCAGTACTTC.